These T cell receptor beta chains were read from a single sample in a study of blood T cell repertoires in COVID-19. The protocol was immunoSEQ multiplex PCR, while the TCRdb copy is restricted to in-frame clones and leaves out a portion. Of around 380,000 clones in the sample, around 87% were seen once. The sequenced sample consisted of PBMCs or T cells enriched from blood (not recorded which). The source of these receptors is a man younger than 40 who had recovered from COVID-19. CDR3s include the opening cysteine and the closing phenylalanine or tryptophan. D genes are given only for firm matches. Clone size is not always given. Where it is, it says once, few, many or a class for expanded clones.

v_gene	d_gene	j_gene	abundance	CDR3aa	CDR3nt
TRBV7-3	TRBD1	TRBJ2-1	once	CASSLGTADEQFF	TGTGCCAGCAGCCTCGGGACAGCCGATGAGCAGTTCTTC
TRBV7-9	-	TRBJ1-2	-	CASSLTLDEGTYGYTF	TGTGCCAGCAGCTTAACGTTGGACGAGGGAACCTATGGCTACACCTTC
TRBV30	-	TRBJ2-2	-	CAWRRLVFTGELFF	TGTGCCTGGAGAAGATTAGTATTCACCGGGGAGCTGTTTTTT
TRBV19	-	TRBJ1-2	once	CASTRGQGAGYTF	TGTGCCAGTACCAGAGGCCAGGGTGCTGGCTACACCTTC
TRBV5-1	-	TRBJ2-7	-	CASSLGRGRRYEQYF	TGCGCCAGCAGCTTGGGGAGGGGGCGAAGGTACGAGCAGTACTTC
TRBV9	TRBD1	TRBJ2-1	-	CASSANPIGTGLRDEQFF	TGTGCCAGCAGCGCAAACCCGATAGGGACAGGTCTTAGGGATGAGCAGTTCTTC
TRBV5-6	TRBD1	TRBJ1-1	-	CASSLAGTGRDTEAFF	TGTGCCAGCAGCTTGGCTGGGACAGGGCGGGACACTGAAGCTTTCTTT
TRBV19	-	TRBJ1-5	-	CASSIGGKDQPQHF	TGTGCCAGTAGTATAGGAGGGAAGGACCAGCCCCAGCATTTT
TRBV6-6	-	TRBJ1-4	-	CASSNTGPEKLFF	TGTGCCAGCAGTAACACAGGTCCCGAAAAACTGTTTTTT
TRBV10-3	-	TRBJ1-5	few	CAIRGQNQPQHF	TGTGCCATCAGGGGGCAGAACCAGCCCCAGCATTTT
TRBV7-2	TRBD1	TRBJ1-3	-	CASSLVGDSSGNTIYF	TGTGCCAGCAGCTTGGTAGGGGACAGCTCTGGAAACACCATATATTTT
TRBV19	TRBD2	TRBJ2-3	-	CASRELAGEDTQYF	TGTGCCAGTAGGGAACTAGCGGGGGAGGATACGCAGTATTTT
TRBV29-1	-	TRBJ1-3	-	CSVSQGTYLSGNTIYF	TGCAGCGTTTCGCAGGGGACCTACCTCTCTGGAAACACCATATATTTT
TRBV6-5	TRBD1	TRBJ2-7	-	CASSRPGGIYEQYF	TGTGCCAGCAGCCGCCCAGGGGGCATCTACGAGCAGTACTTC
TRBV2	-	TRBJ1-5	-	CASSDEGVGPQHF	TGTGCCAGCAGTGACGAGGGGGTCGGGCCCCAGCATTTT